The 25 T cell receptor beta chains given below trace back to one sample, sequenced in a study of CD8 T cell repertoires and HIV-1 epitope variants. These receptors have no identified antigens. Profiled with immunoSEQ multiplex PCR; TCRdb holds only in-frame clones, not every one. Of about 4,800 clones in the sample, 69% were seen once. The sample was cultured CD8+ T cells derived from PBMCs. These receptors were obtained from a male donor with HIV.

This clone was detected only a few times. The V and J genes are TRBV7-9 and TRBJ2-1; 7 bases line up with TRBD2. The CDR3 consists of 14 residues. The V gene's germline CDR1 is SEHNR and CDR2 FQNEAQ (reference sequence). The junction had 3 bases not matched to a gene; V was cut back by 3 bases and J by 4 bases. CDR3 nucleotides: TGTGCCAGCAGCTTCGCGGGGGAGTACAATGAGCAGTTCTTC. This codes for CASSFAGEYNEQFF.

This clone was observed a handful of times. The J gene is TRBJ2-3, the V gene TRBV27, with 7 positions matching TRBD1. CDR1 and CDR2 (germline): MNHEY, SMNVEV (reference sequence). Trimming took 5 bases from V and 2 from J; bases not matched to a gene: 7. The CDR3 sequence is 15 residues long. This chain's CDR3 is CASSHRQGATDTQYF. The CDR3 DNA is TGTGCCAGCAGTCACCGACAGGGAGCCACAGATACGCAGTATTTT.

The DNA of the CDR3 is TGTGCCAGCAGCCCGTGGGACTCTCCCACAGATACGCAGTATTTT. This sequence encodes CASSPWDSPTDTQYF. V and J are TRBV9 and TRBJ2-3; TRBD2 might be the D (6 bases). V gave up 4 bases and J gave up 2 bases, with 14 bases separating them. CDR1 SGDLS and CDR2 YYNGEE come from the germline V gene. This CDR3 comprises 15 residues.

The rearrangement links TRBV6-5 to TRBJ2-7, with a weak D call TRBD1 (6 bases). Looked up from germline, CDR1 is MNHEY and CDR2 is SVGAGI. The CDR3 sequence is 13 residues long. Trimming removed 0 bases from V and 3 bases from J, with 6 bases in between. CDR3 region: CASSYSQGYEQYF. The CDR3 region has the DNA TGTGCCAGCAGTTACTCACAGGGCTACGAGCAGTACTTC.

This clone was picked up a small number of times. The chain is built from TRBV28 and TRBJ1-5, with D uncertain. The CDR3 runs to 12 residues. The germline V gene encodes CDR1 MDHEN and CDR2 SYDVKM. Trimming cost V 6 bases and J 0 bases, with 3 bases left between them. In nucleotides, the CDR3 is TGTGCCAGCAGGGATAGCAATCAGCCCCAGCATTTT. This sequence encodes CASRDSNQPQHF. The whole variable domain, remainder taken from reference TRBV28 and TRBJ1-5, is DVKVTQSSRYLVKRTGEKVFLECVQDMDHENMFWYRQDPGLGLRLIYFSYDVKMKEKGDIPEGYSVSREKKERFSLILESASTNQTSMYLCASRDSNQPQHFGDGTRLSIL.

The chain is built from TRBV5-4 and TRBJ2-7, with 8 bases matching TRBD1. Unmatched junction bases numbered 7, after V lost 2 bases and J lost 6 bases. The CDR3 consists of 14 residues. In germline, CDR1 is SGHNT, CDR2 YYREEE (reference sequence). The CDR3, as DNA: TGTGCCAGCAGCTTCGGTCAGGGGGCAGGCGAGCAGTACTTC. Translating it yields CASSFGQGAGEQYF.

This clone has more than one count but fewer than ten. The chain has TRBV7-5 and TRBJ1-1. TRBV7-5 is labeled a pseudogene. The CDR3 has 10 amino acids. The CDR3 nucleotides read TGTGCCAGAAGTAGGGCTGAAGCTTTCTTT. Its protein product is CARSRAEAFF.

V is TRBV19 and J is TRBJ1-1; the match to TRBD1 covers 8 bases. The CDR3 is 14 amino acids. Trimming at V came to 6 bases and at J to 1 base, leaving 4 bases not matched to a gene. Germline values: CDR1 LNHDA, CDR2 SQIVND (reference sequence). The CDR3 sequence is CASRTGVRNTEAFF. The CDR3 nucleotides read TGTGCCAGTAGGACAGGGGTGCGGAACACTGAAGCTTTCTTT.

The chain combines TRBV5-6 with TRBJ2-1; 9 nucleotides line up with TRBD1. V was pared by 4 bases and J by 4 bases, with 6 bases of the junction left unmatched. Per the germline V gene, CDR1 is SGHDT and CDR2 is YYEEEE. CDR3 length equals 15 residues. The CDR3 spells CASSAGQGPYNEQFF. The CDR3 DNA sequence: TGTGCCAGCAGCGCGGGACAGGGACCGTACAATGAGCAGTTCTTC. Complete variable domain (other parts from reference TRBV5-6 and TRBJ2-1): DAGVTQSPTHLIKTRGQQVTLRCSPKSGHDTVSWYQQALGQGPQFIFQYYEEEERQRGNFPDRFSGHQFPNYSSELNVNALLLGDSALYLCASSAGQGPYNEQFFGPGTRLTVL.

The chain joins TRBV6-1 to TRBJ1-2; D is uncertain. Germline assignment: CDR1 MNHNS and CDR2 SASEGT. The CDR3 length is 12 residues. The V end was cut by 6 bases, the J end by 2 bases, with 7 bases between. The CDR3 loop is CASSRGNYGYTF. CDR3 DNA sequence: TGTGCCAGCAGCCGGGGAAACTATGGCTACACCTTC.

The chain has TRBV5-8 and TRBJ1-1; D remains ambiguous. V lost 3 bases and J 2 bases, leaving 14 bases between the germline ends. From germline, CDR1 is SGHTS and CDR2 YDEGEE. This CDR3 contains 15 residues. CDR3 sequence: CASSSLSQVNTEAFF. The CDR3 DNA reads TGTGCCAGCAGCTCTCTATCACAAGTAAACACTGAAGCTTTCTTT.

The chain carries TRBV5-6 and TRBJ1-6, with unresolved D. The CDR3 runs to 14 residues. The V end lost 2 bases, the J end lost 8 bases, and 11 bases lay between the germline ends. Per germline, CDR1 SGHDT and CDR2 YYEEEE. The CDR3 protein is CASSLWEEDSPLHF. For the CDR3, the DNA is TGTGCCAGCAGCTTATGGGAGGAGGATTCACCCCTCCACTTT.

The V and J genes are TRBV27 and TRBJ1-5; 7 bases align to TRBD1. The CDR3 covers 14 residues. Trimming at V came to 3 bases and at J to 3 bases, leaving 2 bases not matched to a gene. CDR1 is MNHEY and CDR2 is SMNVEV in the germline V gene (reference sequence). CDR3 in amino acids: CASSFRGVNQPQHF. In DNA form, the CDR3 reads TGTGCCAGCAGTTTCAGGGGGGTCAATCAGCCCCAGCATTTT.

The chain couples TRBV9 to TRBJ2-3, with D perhaps TRBD2 (5 bases). V was shortened by 4 bases and J by 6 bases, with 15 bases between the two germline ends. CDR3 length: 14 amino acids. CDR1 and CDR2 from the germline V gene are SGDLS and YYNGEE. In nucleotides, the CDR3 is TGTGCCAGCAGCCTCCCGACTATTTCGGATACGCAGTATTTT. It is translated as CASSLPTISDTQYF.

The rearrangement joins TRBV9 to TRBJ2-3, with a weak D call TRBD1 (6 bases). CDR3 length equals 18 residues. Per the germline V gene, CDR1 is SGDLS and CDR2 is YYNGEE. V lost 4 bases and J lost 4, with 25 bases in between. The CDR3 region is CASSMPGPGQISADTQYF. CDR3 nucleotide sequence: TGTGCCAGCAGCATGCCCGGTCCCGGACAGATATCTGCAGATACGCAGTATTTT.

The chain links TRBV11-2 to TRBJ2-7; 11 bases match TRBD1. V lost 5 bases, J lost 6 bases, and 6 bases stayed unmatched. The germline V gene encodes CDR1 SGHAT and CDR2 FQNNGV. This CDR3 contains 14 residues. This chain's CDR3 is CASSTDRGRLEQYF. CDR3 in DNA: TGTGCCAGCAGCACGGACAGGGGGCGGCTCGAGCAGTACTTC.

For the CDR3, the DNA is TGTGCCAGCAGCTTAGTCCCGGACAGGGGCTACGAGCAGTACTTC. This sequence encodes CASSLVPDRGYEQYF. V is TRBV7-2 and J is TRBJ2-7; the match to TRBD1 covers 9 bases. With 1 base clipped from V and 3 bases from J, the junction kept 4 bases outside the gene matches. The CDR3 contains 15 residues. The germline V gene encodes CDR1 SGHTA and CDR2 FQGNSA.

The chain recombines TRBV4-3 with TRBJ1-6, with D perhaps TRBD1 (5 bases). CDR1 and CDR2 (germline): LGHNA, YSLEER. V dropped 0 bases and J dropped 8 bases, with 11 bases sitting between them. The CDR3 runs to 15 residues. The CDR3 nucleotides are TGCGCCAGCAGCCAAGACAGGGCCAGTGATTCACCCCTCCACTTT. Amino acid sequence: CASSQDRASDSPLHF.

The V gene is TRBV11-2, the J gene TRBJ1-1; D gene uncertain. The germline V gene encodes CDR1 SGHAT and CDR2 FQNNGV. V lost 5 bases and J 1 base, leaving 14 bases between the germline ends. The length of the CDR3 is 15 residues. The DNA for the CDR3 is TGTGCCAGCAGCCCTAGAGTAGGTAGGAACACTGAAGCTTTCTTT. It encodes CASSPRVGRNTEAFF. The entire variable domain, with the rest obtained from reference TRBV11-2 and TRBJ1-1, is as follows: EAGVAQSPRYKIIEKRQSVAFWCNPISGHATLYWYQQILGQGPKLLIQFQNNGVVDDSQLPKDRFSAERLKGVDSTLKIQPAKLEDSAVYLCASSPRVGRNTEAFFGQGTRLTVV.

This clone was observed a few times. The chain is built from TRBV2 and TRBJ2-2; D gene unclear. Germline-derived CDR1 and CDR2 are SNHLY and FYNNEI. V was cut by 9 bases and J by 8 bases, with 13 bases left in between. The CDR3 covers 12 residues. The CDR3 bases are TGTGCCAGAAGAACAGAGAAGGGGGAGCTGTTTTTT. Amino acid sequence: CARRTEKGELFF.

The rearrangement uses TRBV5-1 and TRBJ1-2, with D maybe TRBD1 (5 bases). V shed 0 bases and J shed 7 bases, with 13 bases lying between them. In germline, CDR1 is SGHRS, CDR2 YFSETQ. The CDR3 length is 14 residues. CDR3 in amino acids: CASSLAGEVAGYTF. The DNA of the CDR3 is TGCGCCAGCAGCTTGGCGGGGGAAGTTGCTGGCTACACCTTC.

This chain joins TRBV19 and TRBJ2-6; tentatively, D is TRBD1 (6 bases). CDR1 LNHDA and CDR2 SQIVND come from the germline V gene (reference sequence). The CDR3 extends over 16 amino acids. Trimming pared 0 bases from V and 1 base from J, leaving 7 bases between. In DNA, the CDR3 is TGTGCCAGTAGTATAGATCAGGGGTCTGGGGCCAACGTCCTGACTTTC. Protein product: CASSIDQGSGANVLTF. Filled out from reference TRBV19 and TRBJ2-6, the complete variable domain reads DGGITQSPKYLFRKEGQNVTLSCEQNLNHDAMYWYRQDPGQGLRLIYYSQIVNDFQKGDIAEGYSVSREKKESFPLTVTSAQKNPTAFYLCASSIDQGSGANVLTFGAGSRLTVL.

This rearrangement joins TRBV19 to TRBJ2-7; 12 bases line up with TRBD2. CDR3 size: 15 residues. Germline CDR1 reads LNHDA; CDR2 reads SQIVND (reference sequence). Germline trimming cut 4 bases from V and 3 bases from J; bases unmatched to any gene: 4. The DNA of the CDR3 is TGTGCCAGTAGTACACTAGCGGGAGGAAACTACGAGCAGTACTTC. Amino acid sequence: CASSTLAGGNYEQYF.

The genes are TRBV10-3 and TRBJ2-1; D ambiguous. V was clipped by 8 bases and J by 9 bases, with 11 bases between them. CDR1 ENHRY and CDR2 SYGVKD come from the germline V gene. CDR3 length: 11 residues. The CDR3 DNA is TGTGCCATCGATTGGAAGGGTGAGCAGTTCTTC. Protein product: CAIDWKGEQFF.

The V and J genes are TRBV11-2 and TRBJ2-1; either TRBD1 or TRBD2 may fit D (5 bases each). V dropped 5 bases and J dropped 8 bases, with 22 bases sitting between them. The germline CDR1 and CDR2 sequences are SGHAT and FQNNGV. CDR3 size: 16 residues. CDR3: CASSPTGGPAEDEQFF. As DNA, the CDR3 is TGTGCCAGCAGCCCTACAGGCGGACCCGCGGAGGATGAGCAGTTCTTC.